The 30 T cell receptor beta chains presented below share a single source sample, sequenced in a study of blood T cells in healthy people across ages. Sample-barcoded 5' priming and a J-beta primer mix drove a second PCR of roughly 7 to 11 cycles. From the 5' RACE reads, TCRdb called clonotypes with MiXCR, one entry per CDR3 protein. This sample has about 970,000 distinct CDR3 sequences; about 51% occur once, and the top ten carry 20% to 25%. The sequenced sample was blood. The receptors stem from a woman in her sixties or seventies in good health.

This chain joins TRBV7-2 and TRBJ1-1, with TRBD1 matching over 10 bases. V shed 5 bases and J 6 bases; nucleotides not matched to a gene: 6. There are 14 residues in the CDR3. Germline CDR1 SGHTA, CDR2 FQGNSA. The CDR3 loop reads CASSPDRGTAEAFF. The CDR3 DNA sequence: TGTGCCAGCAGCCCGGACAGGGGGACCGCTGAAGCTTTCTTT.

The table lists this clonotype with a few counts. The J gene is TRBJ1-1, the V gene TRBV12-3 or TRBV12-4, with TRBD1 identical over 7 bases. V dropped 5 bases and J dropped 0; count of bases not matched to a gene: 3. The CDR3 has 14 amino acids. The CDR3 bases are TGTGCCAGCAGTGATCAGGGGGTGAACACTGAAGCTTTCTTT. Residues: CASSDQGVNTEAFF.

V gene TRBV7-9 combines with J gene TRBJ2-1; D gene uncertain. The V end lost 1 base, the J end lost 0 bases, and 10 bases lay between the germline ends. CDR1 is SEHNR and CDR2 is FQNEAQ in the germline V gene (reference sequence). This CDR3 is built from 16 residues. The CDR3 DNA reads TGTGCCAGCAGCTTAGGTTTGGGAAACTCCTACAATGAGCAGTTCTTC. Translating gives CASSLGLGNSYNEQFF.

Points on this clonotype: A read error may be the cause here, since a much bigger clone is one base away. The chain uses TRBV20-1 and TRBJ2-5; 8 bases align to TRBD2. The DNA matches TRBJ2-1 better at its end, which makes the J call doubtful. Germline-derived CDR1 and CDR2 are DFQATT and SNEGSKA (reference sequence). CDR3 length: 15 residues. CDR3 nucleotides: TGCAGTGCTAGAGAGGTAGCGGGAAACCAAGAGACCCAGTTCTTC. Its protein product is CSAREVAGNQETQFF.

CDR3 coding DNA: TGTGCCAGCAGTTACTCGGCCCCTCGGCCCAGCGTAGCGCAGTATTTT. Translating gives CASSYSAPRPSVAQYF. V and J are TRBV6-2 or TRBV6-3 and TRBJ2-3, with D hard to call. Trimming cost V 0 bases and J 10 bases, with 20 bases left between them. The CDR3 has 16 residues. CDR1 and CDR2 from the germline V gene are MNHEY and SVGEGT.

This clonotype has just a few counts. The junction and the germline gene differ at one end; a read error may be behind it. V is TRBV4-2 and J is TRBJ2-1; perhaps TRBD2 as D (5 bases). Germline V gene sequence: CDR1 LGHNA, CDR2 YNFKEQ. This CDR3 contains 15 residues. The CDR3 loop reads CASTQREAIFDEQFF. CDR3 sequence (DNA): TGTGCCAGCACCCAACGGGAAGCGATCTTCGATGAGCAGTTCTTC.

The J gene is TRBJ2-3, the V gene TRBV3-1, with TRBD1 matching 12 bases. The CDR3 is 15 amino acids. V lost 4 bases and J lost 6; bases outside the gene matches: 5. Germline V gene sequence: CDR1 LGHDT, CDR2 YNNKEL (reference sequence). The CDR3 spells CASSRRDRGRDTQYF. The DNA for the CDR3 is TGTGCCAGCAGCCGCCGGGACAGGGGGCGCGATACGCAGTATTTT.

This clonotype was counted only a few times. V gene TRBV20-1 combines with J gene TRBJ2-1, with a tentative D call TRBD2 (5 bases). Trimming took 0 bases from V and 8 from J, leaving 14 bases between them. Per germline, CDR1 DFQATT and CDR2 SNEGSKA (reference sequence). The CDR3 extends over 14 amino acids. DNA for the CDR3: TGCAGTGCTAGAGATCCGACTATAATCGATGAGCAGTTCTTC. Residues: CSARDPTIIDEQFF.

The chain uses TRBV12-3 or TRBV12-4 and TRBJ2-7, with 8 bases identical to TRBD1. Trimming at V came to 8 bases and at J to 1 base, leaving 4 bases not matched to a gene. The CDR3 is 13 amino acids. The CDR3 region has the DNA TGTGCCAGCCAGGGGGCCGGTTCCTACGAGCAGTACTTC. This sequence encodes CASQGAGSYEQYF.

The sample holds a few counts of this clonotype. V gene TRBV12-3 or TRBV12-4 combines with J gene TRBJ2-7, with D maybe TRBD1 (5 bases). The CDR3 totals 14 residues. Trimming removed 6 bases from V and 2 bases from J, with 14 bases in between. The CDR3 DNA reads TGTGCCAGCAGCCGTGTTTGGGGCCCCTACGAGCAGTACTTC. Its protein is CASSRVWGPYEQYF.

This clonotype was counted between two and nine times. The chain is built from TRBV7-9 and TRBJ2-7; 9 bases agree with TRBD1. Trimming cost V 4 bases and J 5 bases; bases outside gene matches: 9. The V gene's germline CDR1 is SEHNR and CDR2 FQNEAQ (reference sequence). This CDR3 is 15 amino acids long. In DNA form, the CDR3 reads TGTGCCAGCAGCTCTCGGACAGGGGAAGAGGACGAGCAGTACTTC. Encoded protein: CASSSRTGEEDEQYF.

This CDR3 reads CASSLDRGQTQYF. CDR3 sequence (DNA): TGTGCCAGCAGTTTAGACAGGGGCCAGACCCAGTACTTC. This sequence joins TRBV27 and TRBJ2-5, with 8 bases aligning to TRBD1. The CDR3 has 13 residues. CDR1 MNHEY and CDR2 SMNVEV come from the germline V gene (reference sequence). The J segment lost 6 bases and the V segment lost 2 bases, leaving 2 bases of the junction unmatched.

This clonotype was detected a few times. The CDR3 nucleotides read TGTGCCAGCAGTTACAAGGGCCGGACCTACGAGCAGTACTTC. Its protein product is CASSYKGRTYEQYF. The chain joins TRBV6-6 to TRBJ2-7; D uncertain. V was clipped by 2 bases and J by 2 bases, with 10 bases between them. The germline V gene encodes CDR1 MNHNY and CDR2 SVGAGI (reference sequence). CDR3 length: 14 amino acids.

The chain has TRBV2 and TRBJ2-5, with D perhaps matching TRBD1 or TRBD2 (5 bases each). Germline V lookup: CDR1 SNHLY, CDR2 FYNNEI. There are 14 residues in the CDR3. With 3 bases removed from V and 0 bases from J, the gap between germline ends came to 8 bases. This CDR3 is CASSEVGDQETQYF. The DNA of the CDR3 is TGTGCCAGCAGTGAGGTGGGGGACCAAGAGACCCAGTACTTC.

This clonotype was detected a few times. The CDR3 here is CATSRRRYQETQYF. The CDR3 DNA sequence: TGTGCCACCTCAAGGAGGAGGTACCAAGAGACCCAGTACTTC. V gene TRBV6-5 combines with J gene TRBJ2-5, with D tentatively TRBD2 (5 bases). The CDR3 runs to 14 residues. CDR1 is MNHEY and CDR2 is SVGAGI in the germline V gene. Trimming cost V 10 bases and J 0 bases, with 15 bases left between them.

The CDR3 spells CASSFGWLTGKTEAFF. The CDR3 DNA is TGTGCCAGCAGCTTTGGATGGCTAACGGGGAAAACTGAAGCTTTCTTT. The chain couples TRBV7-2 to TRBJ1-1, with no clear D. CDR1 and CDR2 from the germline V gene are SGHTA and FQGNSA. The CDR3 contains 16 residues. Trimming left V 3 bases short and J 5 bases short, with 19 bases between. The full variable domain, rest sourced from reference TRBV7-2 and TRBJ1-1, is GAGVSQSPSNKVTEKGKDVELRCDPISGHTALYWYRQSLGQGLEFLIYFQGNSAPDKSGLPSDRFSAERTGGSVSTLTIQRTQQEDSAVYLCASSFGWLTGKTEAFFGQGTRLTVV.

The rearrangement links TRBV28 to TRBJ2-7; 10 nucleotides align to TRBD2. CDR1 and CDR2 from the germline V gene are MDHEN and SYDVKM. V shed 4 bases, J shed 7 bases, and the junction held 25 bases outside the gene matches. The CDR3 length is 20 residues. The CDR3 region is CASSSLSRAGGHKSYNEQYF. Here the CDR3 DNA reads TGTGCCAGCAGTTCTCTTAGTAGAGCGGGAGGGCATAAATCCTACAATGAGCAGTACTTC.

This rearrangement joins TRBV20-1 to TRBJ2-1; D not resolved. Trimming removed 0 bases from V and 0 bases from J, with 15 bases in between. CDR3 length: 17 residues. CDR1 is DFQATT, CDR2 SNEGSKA, per germline (reference sequence). Written as DNA, the CDR3 is TGCAGTGCTAGAGATAGCCATCCCAAGAGCTCCTACAATGAGCAGTTCTTC. Amino acid sequence: CSARDSHPKSSYNEQFF.

This clonotype was counted once. The V and J genes are TRBV5-1 and TRBJ1-5; 8 bases are a match to TRBD1. The V segment lost 0 bases and the J segment 4 bases; nucleotides outside the gene matches: 6. Looked up from germline, CDR1 is SGHRS and CDR2 is YFSETQ. The CDR3 runs 16 residues. The CDR3, as DNA: TGCGCCAGCAGCTTGGGTGACAGGGGAGATAATCAGCCCCAGCATTTT. It encodes CASSLGDRGDNQPQHF. The whole variable domain, remainder taken from reference TRBV5-1 and TRBJ1-5, is KAGVTQTPRYLIKTRGQQVTLSCSPISGHRSVSWYQQTPGQGLQFLFEYFSETQRNKGNFPGRFSGRQFSNSRSEMNVSTLELGDSALYLCASSLGDRGDNQPQHFGDGTRLSIL.

This clonotype appeared a few times. This chain connects TRBV7-3 to TRBJ2-3; TRBD2 aligns across 10 bases. The CDR3 loop spans 17 amino acids. Germline-derived CDR1 and CDR2 are SGHTA and FQGTGA. J was trimmed by 6 bases and V by 5 bases; bases with no gene match: 14. The CDR3 region is CASSPNPLAGDWDTQYF. CDR3 in DNA: TGTGCCAGCAGCCCCAACCCCCTAGCGGGAGATTGGGATACGCAGTATTTT.

CDR3 DNA sequence: TGTGCCAGCAGTAATGGCCTCCAGAGCTCCTACGAGCAGTACTTC. It codes for CASSNGLQSSYEQYF. The rearrangement uses TRBV6-6 and TRBJ2-7, with D hard to call. Germline V lookup: CDR1 MNHNY, CDR2 SVGAGI (reference sequence). Trimming removed 5 bases at V and 0 bases at J, with 14 bases between. The CDR3 length is 15 residues.

This clonotype was observed a few times. The chain is built from TRBV7-9 and TRBJ2-4; D gene ambiguous. CDR3 size: 15 residues. Trimming removed 3 bases from V and 0 bases from J, with 9 bases in between. Germline CDR1 and CDR2: SEHNR and FQNEAQ (reference sequence). The CDR3 coding sequence is TGTGCCAGCAGCTTTGGCGACCTAGCCAAAAACATTCAGTACTTC. Protein product: CASSFGDLAKNIQYF.

The chain couples TRBV6-1 to TRBJ2-3, with D maybe TRBD1 (5 bases). The CDR3 sequence is 13 residues long. Looked up from germline, CDR1 is MNHNS and CDR2 is SASEGT. V lost 6 bases, J lost 7 bases, and 14 bases lay in between. The chain's CDR3 is CASSATDSNTQYF. The CDR3 DNA reads as TGTGCCAGCAGCGCGACAGATTCAAATACGCAGTATTTT.

The V and J genes are TRBV5-5 and TRBJ2-3; 11 bases are a match to TRBD2. Losses at the gene ends were 0 bases for V and 6 bases for J; bases not matched to a gene: 6. The CDR3 extends over 16 amino acids. Germline V gene data show CDR1 as SGHKS and CDR2 as YYEKEE (reference sequence). The CDR3 sequence is CASSLDGLAGWDTQYF. CDR3 DNA sequence: TGTGCCAGCAGCTTGGACGGACTAGCGGGTTGGGATACGCAGTATTTT.

The chain has TRBV4-2 and TRBJ1-2; perhaps TRBD1 as D (5 bases). Germline values: CDR1 LGHNA, CDR2 YNFKEQ. The CDR3 contains 14 residues. V was shortened by 0 bases and J by 8 bases, with 13 bases between the two germline ends. The CDR3: CASSQDLGVRGYTF. In DNA form, the CDR3 reads TGTGCCAGCAGCCAAGATCTGGGGGTGAGAGGCTACACCTTC.

This rearrangement joins TRBV29-1 to TRBJ2-2; no reliable D call. Trimming pared 5 bases from V and 0 bases from J, leaving 10 bases between. There are 14 residues in the CDR3. Germline V gives CDR1 SQVTM, CDR2 ANQGSEA. The CDR3 nucleotides are TGCAGCGTTCTCGGATACTCGAACACCGGGGAGCTGTTTTTT. It specifies CSVLGYSNTGELFF.

V gene TRBV10-3 combines with J gene TRBJ1-1, with D possibly being TRBD1 (5 bases). The ends were cut back, 3 bases at V and 6 bases at J, with 17 bases in the middle. This CDR3 has 15 amino acids. In germline, CDR1 is ENHRY, CDR2 SYGVKD. CDR3 protein: CAISDWGRGRAEAFF. In DNA form, the CDR3 reads TGTGCCATCAGTGATTGGGGAAGGGGTCGGGCTGAAGCTTTCTTT.

The V and J genes are TRBV5-1 and TRBJ1-3; the D is unclear. Germline V gene sequence: CDR1 SGHRS, CDR2 YFSETQ. CDR3 length equals 16 residues. V shed 0 bases and J shed 0 bases, with 10 bases lying between them. CDR3 in amino acids: CASSLDGSLSGNTIYF. In DNA, the CDR3 is TGCGCCAGCAGCTTGGATGGCAGCCTCTCTGGAAACACCATATATTTT.

The J gene is TRBJ2-1, the V gene TRBV5-1; D is tentatively TRBD1 or TRBD2 (5 bases each). There are 16 residues in the CDR3. In germline, CDR1 is SGHRS, CDR2 YFSETQ. The V end was cut by 4 bases, the J end by 4 bases, with 18 bases between. The CDR3 region has the DNA TGCGCCAGCAGCCCGGGGCGGGTAGCGCAATACAATGAGCAGTTCTTC. The encoded protein is CASSPGRVAQYNEQFF.

The genes are TRBV7-9 and TRBJ2-3; 13 bases match TRBD2. Germline CDR1 is SEHNR and CDR2 is FQNEAQ (reference sequence). J was trimmed by 8 bases and V by 1 base; bases with no gene match: 9. The CDR3 consists of 17 residues. The CDR3 reads CASSLDWTSGSRGTQYF. The CDR3 nucleotides read TGTGCCAGCAGCTTAGACTGGACTAGCGGGAGCAGGGGTACGCAGTATTTT.